The clone carrying this TCR beta chain appeared once. The repertoire was sequenced with immunoSEQ multiplex PCR; TCRdb's copy has only in-frame clones and lacks some. The sample contains around 310,000 clones, approximately 89% of which appear only once. This sample is part of a study of blood T cell repertoires in COVID-19. As for the study in general: The samples span acute and convalescent COVID-19 from the United States, Italy and Spain.

Germline V gene sequence: CDR1 SGDLS, CDR2 YYNGEE. This CDR3 is built from 15 residues. V gave up 2 bases and J gave up 2 bases, with 8 bases separating them. The sequence derives from a woman in her twenties or thirties who had recovered from COVID-19. The specimen was PBMCs or T cells enriched from blood (not recorded which). The V call is TRBV9, the J call TRBJ1-6, with no clear D. CDR3 protein: CASSVGGTYNSPLHF. CDR3 bases: TGTGCCAGCAGCGTCGGAGGAACCTATAATTCACCCCTCCACTTT.